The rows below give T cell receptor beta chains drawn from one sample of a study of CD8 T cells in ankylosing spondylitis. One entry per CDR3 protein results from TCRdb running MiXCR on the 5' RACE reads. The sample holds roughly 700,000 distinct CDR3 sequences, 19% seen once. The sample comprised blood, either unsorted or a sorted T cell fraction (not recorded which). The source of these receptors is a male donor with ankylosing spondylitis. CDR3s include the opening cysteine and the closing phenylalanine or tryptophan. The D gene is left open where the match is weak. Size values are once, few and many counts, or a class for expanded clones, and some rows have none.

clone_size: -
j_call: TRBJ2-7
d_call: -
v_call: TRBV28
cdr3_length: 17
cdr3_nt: TGTGCCAGCAGTCCCCCCACCCGCAGGGTTGGGGCCTACGAGCAGTACTTC
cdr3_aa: CASSPPTRRVGAYEQYF

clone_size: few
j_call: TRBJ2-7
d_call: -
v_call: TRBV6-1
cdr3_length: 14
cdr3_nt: TGTGCCAGCAGTGAGCCGGGAACAGGGAATCAGCAGTACTTC
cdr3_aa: CASSEPGTGNQQYF

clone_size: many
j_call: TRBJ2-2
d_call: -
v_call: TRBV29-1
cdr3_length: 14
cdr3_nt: TGCAGCGTTGAACGGCTAACGAACACCGGGGAGCTGTTTTTT
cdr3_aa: CSVERLTNTGELFF

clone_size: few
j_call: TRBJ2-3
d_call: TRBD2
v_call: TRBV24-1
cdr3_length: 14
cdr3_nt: TGTGCCACCAGTTCGAGCGGGAGAACAGATACGCAGTATTTT
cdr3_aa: CATSSSGRTDTQYF

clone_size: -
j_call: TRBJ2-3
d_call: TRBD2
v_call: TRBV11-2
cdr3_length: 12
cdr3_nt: TGTGCCAGCAGCTTAGGTGGGCGGGGGGAGTATTTT
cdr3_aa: CASSLGGRGEYF

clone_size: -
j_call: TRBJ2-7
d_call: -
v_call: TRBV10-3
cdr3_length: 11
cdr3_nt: TGTGCCGTTGGAACGCCGGGACAGCAGTACTTC
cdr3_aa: CAVGTPGQQYF

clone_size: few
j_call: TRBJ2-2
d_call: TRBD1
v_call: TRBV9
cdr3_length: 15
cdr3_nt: TGTGCCAGCAGCGTAGGACAGGGGTACACCGGGGAGCTGTTTTTT
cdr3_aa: CASSVGQGYTGELFF

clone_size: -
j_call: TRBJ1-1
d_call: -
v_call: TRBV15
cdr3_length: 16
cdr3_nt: TGTGCCACCAGCAGAGGAATACAGGGTGAGGGCACTGAAGCTTTCTTT
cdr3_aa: CATSRGIQGEGTEAFF

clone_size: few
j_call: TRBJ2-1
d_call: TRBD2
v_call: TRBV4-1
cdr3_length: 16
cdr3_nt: TGCGCCAGCAGCCAAGATTTGGCGGGGGGGCAGAATGAGCAGTTCTTC
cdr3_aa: CASSQDLAGGQNEQFF

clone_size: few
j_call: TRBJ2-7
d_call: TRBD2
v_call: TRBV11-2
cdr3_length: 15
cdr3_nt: TGTGCCAGCAGCCGGGGTGTGGGAGGGCCGTACGAGCAGTACTTC
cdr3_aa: CASSRGVGGPYEQYF

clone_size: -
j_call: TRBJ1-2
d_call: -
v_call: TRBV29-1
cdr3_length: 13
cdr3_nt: TGCAGCGTTGAAGAGGAATTTTACTATGGCTACACCTTC
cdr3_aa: CSVEEEFYYGYTF

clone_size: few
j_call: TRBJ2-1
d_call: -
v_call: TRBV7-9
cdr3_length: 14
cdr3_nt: TGTGCCAGCAGCTTAGCGCCGCAGATGCATGAGCAGTTCTTC
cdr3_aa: CASSLAPQMHEQFF

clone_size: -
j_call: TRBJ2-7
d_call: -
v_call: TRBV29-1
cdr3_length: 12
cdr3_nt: TGCAGCGTTGAAGAGGGTACCTACGAGCAGTACTTC
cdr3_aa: CSVEEGTYEQYF

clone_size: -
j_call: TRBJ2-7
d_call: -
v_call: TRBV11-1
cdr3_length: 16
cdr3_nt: TGTGCCAGCAGCTTAAGGGGGGCGGTCTCCTCCTACGAGCAGTACTTC
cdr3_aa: CASSLRGAVSSYEQYF

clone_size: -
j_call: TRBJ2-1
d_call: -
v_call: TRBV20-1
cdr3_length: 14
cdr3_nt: TGCAGTGCTCACCCGGATATCTCCTACAATGAGCAGTTCTTC
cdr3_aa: CSAHPDISYNEQFF

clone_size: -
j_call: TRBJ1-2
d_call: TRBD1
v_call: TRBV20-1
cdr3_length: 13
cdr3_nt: TGCAGTGCTAGAGAAAGTCAGGGGGTTGGCTACACCTTC
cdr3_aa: CSARESQGVGYTF

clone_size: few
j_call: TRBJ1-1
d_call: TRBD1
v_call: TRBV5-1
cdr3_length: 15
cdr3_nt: TGCGCCAGCACCCGACAGGGAGGAATAGGCACTGAAGCTTTCTTT
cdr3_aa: CASTRQGGIGTEAFF

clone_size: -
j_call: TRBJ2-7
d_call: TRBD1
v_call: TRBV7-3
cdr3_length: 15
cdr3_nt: TGTGCCAGCAGCCAAGGGACAGGGGCGGAGTACGAGCAGTACTTC
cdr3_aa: CASSQGTGAEYEQYF

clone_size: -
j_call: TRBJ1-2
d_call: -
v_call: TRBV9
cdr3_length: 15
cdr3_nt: TGTGCCAGCAGCGGCGCTCCGGGAACGTCCTATGGCTACACCTTC
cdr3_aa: CASSGAPGTSYGYTF

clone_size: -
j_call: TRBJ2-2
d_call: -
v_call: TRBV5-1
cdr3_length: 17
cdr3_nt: TGCGCCAGCAGCTCCGGAGGGGGGGCCCTGAACACCGGGGAGCTGTTTTTT
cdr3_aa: CASSSGGGALNTGELFF

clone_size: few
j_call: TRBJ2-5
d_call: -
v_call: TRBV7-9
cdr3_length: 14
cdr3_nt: TGTGCCAGCAGCTTAGTGGACAAGCAGGAGACCCAGTACTTC
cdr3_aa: CASSLVDKQETQYF

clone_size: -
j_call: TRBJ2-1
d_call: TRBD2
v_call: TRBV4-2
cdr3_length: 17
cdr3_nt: TGTGCCAGCAGCCAGGCCGGGACTACTACCTCCTACAATGAGCAGTTCTTC
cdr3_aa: CASSQAGTTTSYNEQFF

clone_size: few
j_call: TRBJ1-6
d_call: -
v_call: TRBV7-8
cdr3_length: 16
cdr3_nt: TGTGCCAGCAGCCCTACCCTGGCGGGGAATAATTCACCCCTCCACTTT
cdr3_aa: CASSPTLAGNNSPLHF

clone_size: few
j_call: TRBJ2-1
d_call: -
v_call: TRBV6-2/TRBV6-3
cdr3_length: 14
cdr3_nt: TGTGCCAGCAGTTACTGGTCCTCCTACAATGAGCAGTTCTTC
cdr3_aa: CASSYWSSYNEQFF

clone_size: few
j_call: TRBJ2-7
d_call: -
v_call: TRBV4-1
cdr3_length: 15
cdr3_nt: TGCGCCAGCAGCCAAGTCCAGGGTGGGTCCTACGAGCAGTACTTC
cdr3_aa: CASSQVQGGSYEQYF

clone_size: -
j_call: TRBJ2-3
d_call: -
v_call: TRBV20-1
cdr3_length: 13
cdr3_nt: TGCAGTGCTCCTTCCCTTAGCGGAACCACGCAGTATTTT
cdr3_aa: CSAPSLSGTTQYF

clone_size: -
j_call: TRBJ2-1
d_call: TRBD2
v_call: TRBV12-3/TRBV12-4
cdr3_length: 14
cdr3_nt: TGTGCCAGCAGTGCGACTAGCGGGGGGCATGAGCAGTTCTTC
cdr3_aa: CASSATSGGHEQFF

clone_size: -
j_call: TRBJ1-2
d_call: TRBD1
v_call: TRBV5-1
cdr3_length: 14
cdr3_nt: TGCGCCAGCAGCGTCCGACAGGGGCCCTATGGCTACACCTTC
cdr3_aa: CASSVRQGPYGYTF

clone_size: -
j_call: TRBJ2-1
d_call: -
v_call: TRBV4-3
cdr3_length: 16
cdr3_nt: TGCGCCAGCAGCCACAGGCTAGCAGGAAGAGACCATGAGCAGTTCTTC
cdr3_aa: CASSHRLAGRDHEQFF

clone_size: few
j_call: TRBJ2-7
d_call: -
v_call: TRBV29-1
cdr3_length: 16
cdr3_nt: TGCAGCGTGGGGGAAGTGCTTACGGGGATTTCCTACGAGCAGTACTTC
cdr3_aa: CSVGEVLTGISYEQYF

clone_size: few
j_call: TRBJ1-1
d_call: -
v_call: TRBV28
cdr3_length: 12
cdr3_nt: TGTGCCTCCCGAGTAGGATGGACTGAAGCTTTCTTT
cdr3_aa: CASRVGWTEAFF

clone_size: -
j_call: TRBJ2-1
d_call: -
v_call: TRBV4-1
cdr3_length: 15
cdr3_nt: TGCGCCAGCAGCCAAGTGGTGGGGAGGTTGGATGAGCAGTTCTTC
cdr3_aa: CASSQVVGRLDEQFF

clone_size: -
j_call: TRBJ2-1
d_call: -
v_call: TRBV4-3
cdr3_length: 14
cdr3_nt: TGCGCCAGCAGCCCGGGGACTCTAAACAATGAGCAGTTCTTC
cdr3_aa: CASSPGTLNNEQFF

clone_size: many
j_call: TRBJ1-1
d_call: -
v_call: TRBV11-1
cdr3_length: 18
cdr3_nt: TGTGCCAGCACCCCAAATCTGGACACTCGGCCCAGGAACACTGAAGCTTTCTTT
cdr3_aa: CASTPNLDTRPRNTEAFF

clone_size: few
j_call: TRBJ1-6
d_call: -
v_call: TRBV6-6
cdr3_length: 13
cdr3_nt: TGTGCCAGCAGAACACGGGTTAATTCACCCCTCCACTTT
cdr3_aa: CASRTRVNSPLHF

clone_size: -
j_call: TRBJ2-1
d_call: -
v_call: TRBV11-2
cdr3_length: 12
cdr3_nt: TGTGCCAGCAGCTTAAAGTCGGGTGAGCAGTTCTTC
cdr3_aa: CASSLKSGEQFF

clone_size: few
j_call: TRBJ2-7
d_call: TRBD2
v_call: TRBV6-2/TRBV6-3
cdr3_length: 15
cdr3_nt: TGTGCCAGCAGTACCCGACTAGCGGGAGGCTACGAGCAGTACTTC
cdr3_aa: CASSTRLAGGYEQYF

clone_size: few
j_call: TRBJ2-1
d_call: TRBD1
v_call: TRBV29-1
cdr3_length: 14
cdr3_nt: TGCAGCGTTGATCAGGACAGGGGGGCAAGGGGTCAGTTCTTC
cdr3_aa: CSVDQDRGARGQFF

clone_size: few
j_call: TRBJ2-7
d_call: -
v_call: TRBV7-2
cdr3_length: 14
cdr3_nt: TGTGCCAGCAGCTCCCCTTCGGGCTCCTACGAGCAGTACTTC
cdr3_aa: CASSSPSGSYEQYF

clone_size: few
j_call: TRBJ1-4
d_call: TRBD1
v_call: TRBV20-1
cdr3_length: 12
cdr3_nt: TGCAGTGCTACAGGGGGCGATGAAAAACTGTTTTTT
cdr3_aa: CSATGGDEKLFF

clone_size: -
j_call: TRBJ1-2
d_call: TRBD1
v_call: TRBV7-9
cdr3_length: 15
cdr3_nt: TGTGCCAGCAGCTACGGGACAGGGGGTTCCTATGGCTACACCTTC
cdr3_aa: CASSYGTGGSYGYTF

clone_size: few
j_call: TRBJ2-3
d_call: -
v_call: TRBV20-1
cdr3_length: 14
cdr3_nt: TGCAGTGCTCGTAGGGACCCCCAGGTAGATACGCAGTATTTT
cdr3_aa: CSARRDPQVDTQYF

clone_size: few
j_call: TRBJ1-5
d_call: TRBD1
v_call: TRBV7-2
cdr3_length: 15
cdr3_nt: TGTGCCAGCAGCCATACAGGGGCTATTAATCAGCCCCAGCATTTT
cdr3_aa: CASSHTGAINQPQHF

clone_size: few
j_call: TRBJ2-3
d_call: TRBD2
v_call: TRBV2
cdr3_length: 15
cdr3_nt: TGTGCCAGAAAGACTAGCGGGAGGGACACAGATACGCAGTATTTT
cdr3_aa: CARKTSGRDTDTQYF

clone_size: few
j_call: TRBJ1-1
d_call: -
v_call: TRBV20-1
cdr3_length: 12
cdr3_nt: TGCAGTGCTAGAAGGCAGCTCGACTTCACTTTCTTT
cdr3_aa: CSARRQLDFTFF

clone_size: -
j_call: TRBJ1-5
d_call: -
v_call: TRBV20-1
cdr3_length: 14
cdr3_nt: TGCAGTGCTAGAGCGGGGGAGGCTGGTCAGCCCCAGCATTTT
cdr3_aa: CSARAGEAGQPQHF

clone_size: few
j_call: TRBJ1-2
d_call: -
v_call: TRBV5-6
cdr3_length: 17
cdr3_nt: TGTGCCAGCAGGCGAGCACCTAGTGAACAGGGCGGCTATGGCTACACCTTC
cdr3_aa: CASRRAPSEQGGYGYTF

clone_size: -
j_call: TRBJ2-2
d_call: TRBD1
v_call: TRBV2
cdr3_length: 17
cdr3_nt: TGTGCCAGCAGTGCGGACAGGTTCATACCCCCATCCGGGGAGCTGTTTTTT
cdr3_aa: CASSADRFIPPSGELFF

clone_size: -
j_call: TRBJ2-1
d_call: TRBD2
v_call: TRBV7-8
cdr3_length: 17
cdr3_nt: TGTGCCAGCAGCTGGTTGGGGGGGAGGGTTTCCTACAATGAGCAGTTCTTC
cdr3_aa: CASSWLGGRVSYNEQFF

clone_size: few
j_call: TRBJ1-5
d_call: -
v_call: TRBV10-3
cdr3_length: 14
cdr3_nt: TGTGCCATCAGTGAGTTAGGCGCTAACTCGCCCCAGCATTTT
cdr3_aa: CAISELGANSPQHF

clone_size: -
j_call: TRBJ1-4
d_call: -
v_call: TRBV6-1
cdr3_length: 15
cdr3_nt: TGTGCCAGTCTTGGGTCTCTGGGCCGTAATGAAAAACTGTTTTTT
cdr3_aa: CASLGSLGRNEKLFF

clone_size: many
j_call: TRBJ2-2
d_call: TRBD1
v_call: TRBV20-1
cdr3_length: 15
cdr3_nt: TGCAGTGCGACGAGGCAGGGGGCGAACACCGGGGAGCTGTTTTTT
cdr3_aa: CSATRQGANTGELFF

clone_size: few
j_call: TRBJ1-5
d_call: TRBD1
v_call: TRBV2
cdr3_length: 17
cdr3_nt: TGTGCCAGCAGTGAATTGGGGACAGGGTTTGGAAATCAGCCCCAGCATTTT
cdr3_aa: CASSELGTGFGNQPQHF

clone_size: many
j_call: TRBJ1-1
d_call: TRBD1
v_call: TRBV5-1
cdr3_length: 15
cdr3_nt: TGCGCCAGCACCCGTGGAGGGGGCGTGAACACTGAAGCTTTCTTT
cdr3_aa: CASTRGGGVNTEAFF

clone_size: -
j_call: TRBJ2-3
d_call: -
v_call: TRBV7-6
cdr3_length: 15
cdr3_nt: TGTGCCAGCAGCGGCTCAGTCGGGGGTACAGATACGCAGTATTTT
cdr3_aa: CASSGSVGGTDTQYF

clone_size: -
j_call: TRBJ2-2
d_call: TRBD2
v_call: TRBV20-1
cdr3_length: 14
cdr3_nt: TGCAGTGCTAGGCGGGAGTCGGTCACCGGGGAGCTGTTTTTT
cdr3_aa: CSARRESVTGELFF

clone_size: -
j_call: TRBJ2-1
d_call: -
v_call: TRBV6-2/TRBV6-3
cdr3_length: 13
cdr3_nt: TGTGCCAGCAGTTATCTGCCCTTCAATGAGCAGTTCTTC
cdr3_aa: CASSYLPFNEQFF

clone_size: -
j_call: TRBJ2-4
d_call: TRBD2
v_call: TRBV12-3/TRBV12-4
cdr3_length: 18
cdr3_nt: TGTGCCAGCAGTTGGGGAACTAGCGGGGGGGCAGCCAAAAACATTCAGTACTTC
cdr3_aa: CASSWGTSGGAAKNIQYF